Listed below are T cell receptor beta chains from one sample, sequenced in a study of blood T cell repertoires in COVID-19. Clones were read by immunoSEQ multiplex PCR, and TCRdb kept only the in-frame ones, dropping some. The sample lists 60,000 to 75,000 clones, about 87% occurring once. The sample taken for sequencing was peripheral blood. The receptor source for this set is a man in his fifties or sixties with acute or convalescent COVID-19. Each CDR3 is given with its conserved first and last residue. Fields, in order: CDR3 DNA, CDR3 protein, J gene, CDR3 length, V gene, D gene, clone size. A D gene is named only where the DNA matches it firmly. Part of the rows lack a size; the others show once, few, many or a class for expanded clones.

cdr3_nt: TGTGCCACCTCAGGGGACCCAGGAGCGGTGGATTCACCCCTCCACTTT
cdr3_aa: CATSGDPGAVDSPLHF
j_call: TRBJ1-6
cdr3_length: 16
v_call: TRBV10-3
d_call: NA
clone_size: NA

cdr3_nt: TGTGCCAGCAGGAACAGGGGGTCCTACAATGAGCAGTTCTTC
cdr3_aa: CASRNRGSYNEQFF
j_call: TRBJ2-1
cdr3_length: 14
v_call: TRBV6-5
d_call: TRBD1
clone_size: NA

cdr3_nt: TGCGCCAGCAGCTTGGCTGTTCTGGGGACAGGAAACAATGAGCAGTTCTTC
cdr3_aa: CASSLAVLGTGNNEQFF
j_call: TRBJ2-1
cdr3_length: 17
v_call: TRBV5-1
d_call: TRBD1
clone_size: NA

cdr3_nt: TGTGCCAGCAGCCTGAGCTCCTATAATTCACCCCTCCACTTT
cdr3_aa: CASSLSSYNSPLHF
j_call: TRBJ1-6
cdr3_length: 14
v_call: TRBV11-3
d_call: NA
clone_size: NA

cdr3_nt: TGTGCCATCAGTGAGTCGTTTGTCGGACACGCGAACACCGGGGAGCTGTTTTTT
cdr3_aa: CAISESFVGHANTGELFF
j_call: TRBJ2-2
cdr3_length: 18
v_call: TRBV10-3
d_call: NA
clone_size: NA

cdr3_nt: TGTGCCAGCAGCCAATCCATTAGAGGGGGCTGGCCGGGACTAGCGGTATACAATGAGCAGTTCTTC
cdr3_aa: CASSQSIRGGWPGLAVYNEQFF
j_call: TRBJ2-1
cdr3_length: 22
v_call: TRBV14
d_call: TRBD2
clone_size: NA

cdr3_nt: TGTGCCAGCAGTTTATCGAGCAGGGTCAAAGCTTTCTTT
cdr3_aa: CASSLSSRVKAFF
j_call: TRBJ1-1
cdr3_length: 13
v_call: TRBV27
d_call: NA
clone_size: once

cdr3_nt: TGTGCCAGCAGCTCACTCGGGGGGGTTAATACCGGGGAGCTGTTTTTT
cdr3_aa: CASSSLGGVNTGELFF
j_call: TRBJ2-2
cdr3_length: 16
v_call: TRBV7-2
d_call: TRBD2
clone_size: NA

cdr3_nt: TGTGCCATCGGGACAGCTGGAAACACCATATATTTT
cdr3_aa: CAIGTAGNTIYF
j_call: TRBJ1-3
cdr3_length: 12
v_call: TRBV10-3
d_call: TRBD1
clone_size: NA

cdr3_nt: TGTGCCAGCAGCCAGGGGACAGGGGGCTATGGCTACACCTTC
cdr3_aa: CASSQGTGGYGYTF
j_call: TRBJ1-2
cdr3_length: 14
v_call: TRBV3-1/TRBV3-2
d_call: TRBD1
clone_size: NA

cdr3_nt: TGTGCCTGGAGTGCAGGGTACACTGAAGCTTTCTTT
cdr3_aa: CAWSAGYTEAFF
j_call: TRBJ1-1
cdr3_length: 12
v_call: TRBV30
d_call: NA
clone_size: few

cdr3_nt: TGTGCCAGCGGGGGCGCCTCCTACGAGCAGTACTTC
cdr3_aa: CASGGASYEQYF
j_call: TRBJ2-7
cdr3_length: 12
v_call: TRBV6-5
d_call: NA
clone_size: NA

cdr3_nt: TGTGCCAGCAGCCCCCCCAGTAGCGAGACGGATACGCAGTATTTT
cdr3_aa: CASSPPSSETDTQYF
j_call: TRBJ2-3
cdr3_length: 15
v_call: TRBV9
d_call: NA
clone_size: NA

cdr3_nt: TGCAGCGTTGACAGGGACTTGGAAGATACGCAGTATTTT
cdr3_aa: CSVDRDLEDTQYF
j_call: TRBJ2-3
cdr3_length: 13
v_call: TRBV29-1
d_call: NA
clone_size: once

cdr3_nt: TGTGCCAGCAGCACCCCACAGGGGACCGCTAACTATGGCTACACCTTC
cdr3_aa: CASSTPQGTANYGYTF
j_call: TRBJ1-2
cdr3_length: 16
v_call: TRBV7-9
d_call: TRBD1
clone_size: NA

cdr3_nt: TGTGCCAGCTCACGAGGCAGGGGAAACACTGAAGCTTTCTTT
cdr3_aa: CASSRGRGNTEAFF
j_call: TRBJ1-1
cdr3_length: 14
v_call: TRBV18
d_call: NA
clone_size: NA

cdr3_nt: TGTGCCAGCAGCCAAGATGGGGTGGGACAGAAAGCTTTCTTT
cdr3_aa: CASSQDGVGQKAFF
j_call: TRBJ1-1
cdr3_length: 14
v_call: TRBV14
d_call: TRBD1
clone_size: NA

cdr3_nt: TGTGCCAGCGGGGGGGCTCACGGCAATCAGCCCCAGCATTTT
cdr3_aa: CASGGAHGNQPQHF
j_call: TRBJ1-5
cdr3_length: 14
v_call: TRBV9
d_call: NA
clone_size: few

cdr3_nt: TGCGCCAGCAGCAGGGGAGATACGCAGTATTTT
cdr3_aa: CASSRGDTQYF
j_call: TRBJ2-3
cdr3_length: 11
v_call: TRBV5-1
d_call: NA
clone_size: NA

cdr3_nt: TGCGCCAGCAGCCGGTGGACAGGGTCGGACGAAAAACTGTTTTTT
cdr3_aa: CASSRWTGSDEKLFF
j_call: TRBJ1-4
cdr3_length: 15
v_call: TRBV10-2
d_call: TRBD1
clone_size: NA

cdr3_nt: TGTGCCAGCAGTAACAGGGGGGTAGGAGAGCAGTACTTC
cdr3_aa: CASSNRGVGEQYF
j_call: TRBJ2-7
cdr3_length: 13
v_call: TRBV6-5
d_call: TRBD1
clone_size: NA

cdr3_nt: TGCGCCAGCAGCCGAGCGGGGAAATCCACAGATACGCAGTATTTT
cdr3_aa: CASSRAGKSTDTQYF
j_call: TRBJ2-3
cdr3_length: 15
v_call: TRBV4-1
d_call: TRBD2
clone_size: NA

cdr3_nt: TGCGCCAGCAGCCATAACAGGGGGCGCAGATACGAGCAGTACTTC
cdr3_aa: CASSHNRGRRYEQYF
j_call: TRBJ2-7
cdr3_length: 15
v_call: TRBV4-3
d_call: TRBD1
clone_size: NA

cdr3_nt: TGTGCCAGCACCCTAACAGGGCCGGGCACTGAAGCTTTCTTT
cdr3_aa: CASTLTGPGTEAFF
j_call: TRBJ1-1
cdr3_length: 14
v_call: TRBV6-5
d_call: NA
clone_size: NA

cdr3_nt: TGTGCCTGGAGCGGGACAGGGGAACACTATGGCTACACCTTC
cdr3_aa: CAWSGTGEHYGYTF
j_call: TRBJ1-2
cdr3_length: 14
v_call: TRBV30
d_call: TRBD1
clone_size: NA

cdr3_nt: TGTGCCACCAGCGCCTGGGGGAGGGACACTGAAGCTTTCTTT
cdr3_aa: CATSAWGRDTEAFF
j_call: TRBJ1-1
cdr3_length: 14
v_call: TRBV15
d_call: NA
clone_size: NA

cdr3_nt: TGCGCCAGCAGCCGGGACAACCAAGAGACCCAGTACTTC
cdr3_aa: CASSRDNQETQYF
j_call: TRBJ2-5
cdr3_length: 13
v_call: TRBV4-3
d_call: NA
clone_size: few

cdr3_nt: TGTGCCAGCAGTCCGAGAGGACAGGGTAAAGGCTACACCTTC
cdr3_aa: CASSPRGQGKGYTF
j_call: TRBJ1-2
cdr3_length: 14
v_call: TRBV27
d_call: TRBD1
clone_size: NA

cdr3_nt: TGCGCCAGCAGCTTGTCAGGGGCGAACACCGGGGAGCTGTTTTTT
cdr3_aa: CASSLSGANTGELFF
j_call: TRBJ2-2
cdr3_length: 15
v_call: TRBV5-1
d_call: NA
clone_size: NA

cdr3_nt: TGTGCCAGCAGTGAAAATCGACAGGGTGGCGGAAGGAATGAGCAGTTCTTC
cdr3_aa: CASSENRQGGGRNEQFF
j_call: TRBJ2-1
cdr3_length: 17
v_call: TRBV2
d_call: TRBD1
clone_size: NA